This passage covers 21 T cell receptor beta chains from one sample sequenced in a study of post-analysis software for immune sequencing data. TCR beta libraries were prepared from cDNA with unique molecular identifiers. Each CDR3 protein gets one entry after TCRdb re-called the PCR reads with MiXCR. The sample includes hundreds of thousands of distinct CDR3 sequences, 25% to 30% seen only once; the top ten take around 0.55%. Antigens of these TCRs are unknown. Study-wide results and limits: TRBV segments more frequent in patients than in controls numbered five and included TRBV5-6, TRBV5-1 and TRBV20-1.

The specimen was blood. The source of these receptors is a girl aged 5 to 17 with multiple sclerosis.

The J gene is TRBJ2-7, the V gene TRBV28, with 10 nucleotides matching TRBD2. The CDR3 contains 12 residues. Germline trimming cut 8 bases from V and 4 bases from J; bases unmatched to any gene: 2. Germline lookup yields CDR1 MDHEN and CDR2 SYDVKM. This chain's CDR3 is CASASGRYEQYF. CDR3 sequence (DNA): TGTGCCAGCGCTAGCGGGAGATACGAGCAGTACTTC. Using reference TRBV28 and TRBJ2-7 for the parts outside the CDR3, the full variable domain is DVKVTQSSRYLVKRTGEKVFLECVQDMDHENMFWYRQDPGLGLRLIYFSYDVKMKEKGDIPEGYSVSREKKERFSLILESASTNQTSMYLCASASGRYEQYFGPGTRLTVT.

In this sample, this clonotype turned up a few times. This chain links TRBV7-2 with TRBJ2-5; D is undetermined. CDR3 length equals 15 residues. Trimming took 5 bases from V and 5 from J, leaving 18 bases between them. Germline V CDR1 and CDR2: SGHTA, FQGNSA. DNA for the CDR3: TGTGCCAGCAGCCGCCGGGCCCCCGCTGGTGAGACCCAGTACTTC. Protein sequence: CASSRRAPAGETQYF.

J is TRBJ1-5 and V is TRBV12-3 or TRBV12-4; D is perhaps TRBD1 (6 bases). V gave up 5 bases and J gave up 4 bases, with 12 bases separating them. The CDR3 is 14 residues long. This chain's CDR3 is CASSTGQINQPQHF. CDR3 DNA: TGTGCCAGCAGTACCGGACAGATTAATCAGCCCCAGCATTTT.

The genes are TRBV5-1 and TRBJ2-7, with 7 bases fitting TRBD2. Germline CDR1 SGHRS, CDR2 YFSETQ. V trimming: 6 bases; J trimming: 0 bases; junction bases outside the gene matches: 18. CDR3 size: 18 residues. The chain's CDR3 is CASNPGEGFGFSSYEQYF. The CDR3 DNA reads TGCGCCAGCAACCCTGGGGAGGGATTCGGATTCAGCTCCTACGAGCAGTACTTC. The whole variable domain, remainder taken from reference TRBV5-1 and TRBJ2-7, is KAGVTQTPRYLIKTRGQQVTLSCSPISGHRSVSWYQQTPGQGLQFLFEYFSETQRNKGNFPGRFSGRQFSNSRSEMNVSTLELGDSALYLCASNPGEGFGFSSYEQYFGPGTRLTVT.

This clonotype occurred a few times. The genes are TRBV9 and TRBJ2-7; possible D gene TRBD2, 6 bases. The CDR3 is made up of 13 amino acids. The V gene's germline CDR1 is SGDLS and CDR2 YYNGEE. The ends were cut back, 3 bases at V and 3 bases at J, with 10 bases in the middle. CDR3 loop: CASSAGTHYEQYF. DNA for the CDR3: TGTGCCAGCAGCGCTGGGACTCACTACGAGCAGTACTTC.

This clonotype was seen once. The chain is built from TRBV5-1 and TRBJ2-2, with D tentatively TRBD2 (5 bases). Germline CDR1 SGHRS, CDR2 YFSETQ. The CDR3 runs to 16 residues. V was cut by 1 base and J by 2 bases, with 12 bases left in between. CDR3 sequence: CASSLKRVDNTGELFF. The CDR3 DNA reads as TGCGCCAGCAGCTTGAAGAGGGTGGACAACACCGGGGAGCTGTTTTTT.

This clonotype showed up many times. The chain has TRBV4-1 and TRBJ2-7; 14 bases are a match to TRBD2. Germline CDR1 and CDR2: MGHRA and YSYEKL. The CDR3 totals 17 residues. Losses at the gene ends were 2 bases for V and 4 bases for J; bases not matched to a gene: 7. CDR3 sequence reads: CASSQRLAGGPSYEQYF. CDR3 nucleotide sequence: TGCGCCAGCAGCCAAAGACTAGCGGGAGGGCCCTCATACGAGCAGTACTTC.

This clonotype was recorded a few times. CDR3 bases: TGCAGTGCTCAACCCGACGCTAACACTGAAGCTTTCTTT. It translates to CSAQPDANTEAFF. The rearrangement uses TRBV20-1 and TRBJ1-1, with D uncertain. There are 13 residues in the CDR3. Trimming took 5 bases from V and 2 from J, leaving 12 bases between them. Germline CDR1 reads DFQATT; CDR2 reads SNEGSKA (reference sequence).

The chain carries TRBV7-2 and TRBJ1-4, with 9 bases identical to TRBD1. Germline V CDR1 and CDR2: SGHTA, FQGNSA. The V segment lost 0 bases and the J segment 8 bases; nucleotides outside the gene matches: 4. This CDR3 contains 15 residues. The CDR3 sequence: CASSLAGQGWEKLFF. The CDR3 region has the DNA TGTGCCAGCAGCTTAGCCGGACAGGGGTGGGAAAAACTGTTTTTT.

In its sample, this clonotype was seen a few times. This sequence joins TRBV25-1 and TRBJ2-1; possibly TRBD2 for D (6 bases). The CDR3 extends over 10 amino acids. Germline V lookup: CDR1 MGHDK, CDR2 SYGVNS. The ends were cut back, 6 bases at V and 12 bases at J, with 9 bases in the middle. In DNA form, the CDR3 reads TGTGCCAGCAGGTCGGGAGTGCAGTTCTTC. Its translation: CASRSGVQFF. Full variable domain (rest looked up from reference TRBV25-1 and TRBJ2-1): EADIYQTPRYLVIGTGKKITLECSQTMGHDKMYWYQQDPGMELHLIHYSYGVNSTEKGDLSSESTVSRIRTEHFPLTLESARPSHTSQYLCASRSGVQFFGPGTRLTVL.

The V and J genes are TRBV18 and TRBJ2-3, with TRBD1 matching 12 bases. After removal of 0 bases from V and 5 bases from J, the junction contained 3 bases not matched to a gene. Looked up from germline, CDR1 is KGHSH and CDR2 is LQKENI. This CDR3 is 16 amino acids long. The CDR3: CASSPPGQGARDTQYF. DNA of the CDR3: TGTGCCAGCTCACCACCGGGACAGGGGGCGCGAGATACGCAGTATTTT.

There are a few counts of this clonotype. This rearrangement joins TRBV29-1 to TRBJ1-4, with D possibly TRBD1 on 5 matching bases. The CDR3 spans 13 residues. The germline gives CDR1 SQVTM, CDR2 ANQGSEA. V gave up 4 bases and J gave up 7 bases, with 13 bases separating them. Here the CDR3 DNA reads TGCAGCGTTGTACTCAAGAGGGGTGAAAAACTGTTTTTT. Its translation is CSVVLKRGEKLFF.

This clonotype was seen only a few times. One end of the junction does not line up with germline, which may come from a read error. The chain employs TRBV7-7 and TRBJ2-5, with 11 bases that match TRBD2. From germline, CDR1 is SSHAT and CDR2 FNYEAQ (reference sequence). The CDR3 contains 15 residues. The CDR3: CASSSLAGVGETQYF. The CDR3 DNA follows: TGTGCTAGCAGCTCACTAGCGGGGGTTGGTGAGACCCAGTACTTC.

The rearrangement joins TRBV7-2 to TRBJ2-6; D is unclear. This CDR3 comprises 15 residues. Trimming pared 5 bases from V and 2 bases from J, leaving 10 bases between. Germline values: CDR1 SGHTA, CDR2 FQGNSA. The CDR3 here is CASSPLQAGANVLTF. CDR3 nucleotide sequence: TGTGCCAGCAGCCCACTCCAGGCTGGGGCCAACGTCCTGACTTTC.

The V gene is TRBV6-2 or TRBV6-3, the J gene TRBJ2-1; 10 nucleotides line up with TRBD2. Germline CDR1 reads MNHEY; CDR2 reads SVGEGT. V lost 4 bases to trimming and J lost 0 bases; unmatched junction nucleotides: 18. The CDR3 contains 21 residues. CDR3 loop: CASSFPDRATSGSSSYNEQFF. CDR3 sequence (DNA): TGTGCCAGCAGTTTTCCGGACAGGGCGACTAGCGGGTCAAGCTCCTACAATGAGCAGTTCTTC.

V gene TRBV20-1 combines with J gene TRBJ2-3, with D possibly being TRBD2 (6 bases). Trimming took 5 bases from V and 1 from J, leaving 19 bases between them. CDR1 and CDR2 (germline): DFQATT, SNEGSKA (reference sequence). The CDR3 is made up of 16 amino acids. CDR3 bases: TGCAGTGCTGGCTTGGACACGCGGAGGGGCACAGATACGCAGTATTTT. Translating gives CSAGLDTRRGTDTQYF.

The chain couples TRBV28 to TRBJ2-5; possible D gene TRBD1, 6 bases. The germline gives CDR1 MDHEN, CDR2 SYDVKM. This CDR3 spans 12 amino acids. With 5 bases removed from V and 5 bases from J, the gap between germline ends came to 9 bases. CDR3 DNA: TGTGCCAGCAGTACAGGGTTTGAGACCCAGTACTTC. Amino acid sequence: CASSTGFETQYF.

CDR3 nucleotides: TGTGCCAGCACCCTCACTCCCGACAGGGAGTATGGCTACACCTTC. The encoded protein is CASTLTPDREYGYTF. This chain connects TRBV28 to TRBJ1-2, with TRBD1 identical over 7 bases. CDR1 is MDHEN and CDR2 is SYDVKM in the germline V gene. V shed 7 bases and J 5 bases; nucleotides not matched to a gene: 13. This CDR3 comprises 15 residues.

The chain links TRBV19 to TRBJ1-2; TRBD1 matches at 7 bases. The CDR3 extends over 15 amino acids. The V and J ends lost 3 bases and 8 bases, in that order; junction bases with no gene match: 12. The germline gives CDR1 LNHDA, CDR2 SQIVND (reference sequence). CDR3 sequence reads: CASSMGRQGRGGYTF. In nucleotides, the CDR3 is TGTGCCAGTAGTATGGGCAGACAGGGTCGTGGCGGCTACACCTTC.

Of note for this clonotype: The junction does not match germline at one end; this may be a read error. V is TRBV7-2 and J is TRBJ2-1; TRBD2 matches 9 bases. The CDR3 is 14 residues long. Germline assignment: CDR1 SGHTA and CDR2 FQGNSA. The CDR3 nucleotides are TGTGCCGGCAGTAAGAGGCGGGAGGGCCATGAGCAGTTCTTC. It translates to CAGSKRREGHEQFF.

The genes are TRBV7-2 and TRBJ1-1; 7 bases align to TRBD1. V lost 5 bases, J lost 1 base, and 16 bases stayed unmatched. The CDR3 consists of 18 residues. Germline V gene lookup returns CDR1 SGHTA and CDR2 FQGNSA. In DNA, the CDR3 is TGTGCCAGCAGCCGGGGCCTACAGGGGTGGGGTTGGAACACTGAAGCTTTCTTT. Its translation is CASSRGLQGWGWNTEAFF.